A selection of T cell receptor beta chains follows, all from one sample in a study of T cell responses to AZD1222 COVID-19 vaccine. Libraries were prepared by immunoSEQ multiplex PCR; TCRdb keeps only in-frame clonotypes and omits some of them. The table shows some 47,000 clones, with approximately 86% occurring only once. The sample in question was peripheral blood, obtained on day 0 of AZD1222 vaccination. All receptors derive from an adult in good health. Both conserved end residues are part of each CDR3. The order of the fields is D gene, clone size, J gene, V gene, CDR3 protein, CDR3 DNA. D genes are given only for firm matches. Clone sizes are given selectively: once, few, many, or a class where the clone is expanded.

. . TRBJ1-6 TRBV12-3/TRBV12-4 CASSLVTESPLHF TGTGCCAGCAGTTTAGTAACGGAGTCACCCCTCCACTTT
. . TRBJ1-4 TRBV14 CASSPTPWDKLFF TGTGCCAGCAGCCCCACCCCTTGGGATAAACTGTTTTTT
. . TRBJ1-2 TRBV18 CASADSGATYGYTF TGTGCCAGCGCAGACTCCGGGGCTACTTATGGCTACACCTTC
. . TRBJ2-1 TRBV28 CASSLGRSSYNEQFF TGTGCCAGCAGTTTAGGGAGGAGCTCCTACAATGAGCAGTTCTTC
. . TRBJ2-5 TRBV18 CASSPPAAEETQYF TGTGCCAGCTCACCACCGGCTGCAGAAGAGACCCAGTACTTC
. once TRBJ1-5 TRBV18 CASSRGAATGNQPQHF TGTGCCAGCTCCCGGGGCGCCGCAACAGGGAATCAGCCCCAGCATTTT
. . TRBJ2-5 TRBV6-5 CASSWGSRGQETQYF TGTGCCAGCAGTTGGGGATCAAGGGGCCAAGAGACCCAGTACTTC
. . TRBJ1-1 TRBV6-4 CASSVAPGNTEAFF TGTGCCAGCAGTGTAGCCCCCGGAAACACTGAAGCTTTCTTT
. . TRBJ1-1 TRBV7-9 CASSLSRPNTEAFF TGTGCCAGCAGCTTAAGTAGGCCGAACACTGAAGCTTTCTTT
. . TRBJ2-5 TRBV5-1 CASSLLGNIGGGETQYF TGCGCCAGCAGCTTGCTGGGCAACATAGGGGGGGGAGAGACCCAGTACTTC
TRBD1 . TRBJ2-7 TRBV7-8 CASSPMGQTAIYEQYF TGTGCCAGCAGCCCTATGGGACAGACTGCAATCTACGAGCAGTACTTC
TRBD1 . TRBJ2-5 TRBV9 CASSAYGQGARETQYF TGTGCCAGCAGCGCGTATGGACAGGGGGCGCGGGAGACCCAGTACTTC
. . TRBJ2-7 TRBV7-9 CASSLESPGQYF TGTGCCAGCAGCTTAGAGTCGCCGGGGCAGTACTTC
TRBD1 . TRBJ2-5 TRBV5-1 CASSLGGTGGEETQYF TGCGCCAGCAGCTTGGGTGGGACAGGGGGTGAAGAGACCCAGTACTTC
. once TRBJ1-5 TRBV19 CASSLDNQQPQHF TGTGCCAGTAGCCTTGACAATCAGCAGCCCCAGCATTTT
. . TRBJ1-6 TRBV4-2 CASSQGQYNSPLHF TGTGCCAGCAGCCAAGGACAGTATAATTCACCCCTCCACTTT
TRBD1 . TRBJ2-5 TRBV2 CASSPGQGASGTQYF TGTGCCAGCAGTCCGGGACAGGGGGCCTCTGGGACCCAGTACTTC
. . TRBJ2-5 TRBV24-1 CATSDPDGIQETQYF TGTGCCACCAGTGATCCGGACGGCATCCAAGAGACCCAGTACTTC
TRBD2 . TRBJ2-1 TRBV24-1 CATSDSGLAGGLSYNEQFF TGTGCCACCAGTGATTCCGGACTAGCGGGGGGGTTGTCCTACAATGAGCAGTTCTTC
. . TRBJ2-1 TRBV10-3 CAISGATPRSSYNEQFF TGTGCCATCAGTGGAGCCACGCCTAGGAGCTCCTACAATGAGCAGTTCTTC
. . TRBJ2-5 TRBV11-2 CASSLARDNQETQYF TGTGCCAGCAGCTTAGCAAGGGATAACCAAGAGACCCAGTACTTC
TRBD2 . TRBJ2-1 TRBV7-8 CASSRAGLAGAPVGYNEQFF TGTGCCAGCAGCCGTGCAGGACTAGCGGGAGCCCCTGTGGGTTACAATGAGCAGTTCTTC
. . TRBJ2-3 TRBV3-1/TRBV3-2 CASSQLDFATSTDTQYF TGTGCCAGCAGCCAATTAGATTTCGCGACTAGCACAGATACGCAGTATTTT
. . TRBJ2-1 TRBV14 CASREGSSYNEQFF TGTGCCAGCCGCGAGGGAAGCTCCTACAATGAGCAGTTCTTC
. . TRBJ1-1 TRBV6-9 CASNDRTGNTEAFF TGTGCCAGCAATGATAGGACGGGGAACACTGAAGCTTTCTTT
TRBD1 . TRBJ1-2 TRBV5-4 CASSLADRPNYGYTF TGTGCCAGCAGCTTGGCGGACAGGCCTAACTATGGCTACACCTTC
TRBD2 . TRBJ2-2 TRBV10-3 CATSGGLDTGELFF TGTGCCACCAGCGGGGGGCTTGACACCGGGGAGCTGTTTTTT
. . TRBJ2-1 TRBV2 CASRTDRWGEQFF TGTGCCAGCAGAACAGACAGGTGGGGTGAGCAGTTCTTC
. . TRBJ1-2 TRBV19 CASSEGRPGAANYGYTF TGTGCCAGTAGTGAGGGACGGCCAGGGGCAGCTAACTATGGCTACACCTTC